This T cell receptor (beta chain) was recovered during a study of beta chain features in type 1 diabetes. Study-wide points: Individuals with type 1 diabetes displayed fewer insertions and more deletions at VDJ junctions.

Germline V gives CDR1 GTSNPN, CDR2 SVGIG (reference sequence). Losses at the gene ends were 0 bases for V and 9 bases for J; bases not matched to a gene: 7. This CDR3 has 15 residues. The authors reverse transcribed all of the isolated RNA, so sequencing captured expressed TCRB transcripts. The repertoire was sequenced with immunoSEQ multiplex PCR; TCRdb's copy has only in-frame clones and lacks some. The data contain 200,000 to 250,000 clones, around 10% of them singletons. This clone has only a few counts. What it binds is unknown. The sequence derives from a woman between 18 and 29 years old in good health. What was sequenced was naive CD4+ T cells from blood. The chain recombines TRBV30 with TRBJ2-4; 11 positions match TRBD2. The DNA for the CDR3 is TGTGCCTGGAGTGTGCTAGCGGGAGGCCCGGGCATTCAGTACTTC. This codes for CAWSVLAGGPGIQYF.